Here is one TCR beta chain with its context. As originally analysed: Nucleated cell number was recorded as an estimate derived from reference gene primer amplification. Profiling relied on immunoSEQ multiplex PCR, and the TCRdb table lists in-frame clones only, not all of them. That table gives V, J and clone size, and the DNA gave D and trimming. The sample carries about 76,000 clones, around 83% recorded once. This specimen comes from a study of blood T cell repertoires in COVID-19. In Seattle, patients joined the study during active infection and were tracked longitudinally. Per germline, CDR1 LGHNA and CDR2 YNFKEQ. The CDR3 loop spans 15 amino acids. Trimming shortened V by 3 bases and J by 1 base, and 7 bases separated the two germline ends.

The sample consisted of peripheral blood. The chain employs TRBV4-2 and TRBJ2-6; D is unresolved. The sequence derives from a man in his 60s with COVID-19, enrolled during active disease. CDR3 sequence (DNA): TGTGCCAGCAGCCAGGCCATATCTGGGGCCAACGTCCTGACTTTC. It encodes CASSQAISGANVLTF.